The 9 T cell receptor beta chains below come from one sample, sequenced in a study of post-analysis software for immune sequencing data. Overall study findings and caveats: Controls showed lower frequencies than patients for five TRBV segments, and TRBV5-6, TRBV5-1 and TRBV20-1 were among these.

Their cognate antigens are unknown. The TCR beta cDNA libraries carried unique molecular identifiers. TCRdb re-derived calls from the PCR reads in MiXCR, one entry per CDR3 protein. The top ten hold approximately 1.5% of the sample, which has over 150,000 distinct CDR3 sequences, approximately 31% seen once. The sequenced sample consisted of blood. The source is a girl aged 10 to 17 with multiple sclerosis.

This chain links TRBV5-1 with TRBJ2-1, with a possible D match to TRBD2 (6 bases). The CDR3 extends over 15 amino acids. V was pared by 2 bases and J by 1 base, with 10 bases between. CDR1 and CDR2 (germline): SGHRS, YFSETQ. CDR3 in DNA: TGCGCCAGCAGCTTTGGGGGGAGGTCCTACAATGAGCAGTTCTTC. Encoded protein: CASSFGGRSYNEQFF.

The chain links TRBV5-1 to TRBJ1-2; D not resolved. Per the germline V gene, CDR1 is SGHRS and CDR2 is YFSETQ. Between the trimmed V and J ends, which lost 1 base and 7 bases, there was a span of 17 bases. This CDR3 is built from 15 residues. DNA for the CDR3: TGCGCCAGCAGCTTGTCGTTCCGGACCCCATGTGGCTACACCTTC. It codes for CASSLSFRTPCGYTF.

This chain uses TRBV27 with TRBJ2-1, with no clear D. Between the trimmed V and J ends, which lost 2 bases and 7 bases, there was a span of 15 bases. This CDR3 is built from 15 residues. Germline V gene sequence: CDR1 MNHEY, CDR2 SMNVEV (reference sequence). The CDR3 DNA follows: TGTGCCAGCAGTTTACCTAGGCTTGGTCTTAATGAGCAGTTCTTC. Protein sequence: CASSLPRLGLNEQFF.

As to this clonotype: A much larger clone is a single base away; this may be a read error. V usage is TRBV6-5 and J usage is TRBJ2-3; 7 bases match TRBD2. Germline V CDR1 and CDR2: MNHEY, SVGAGI. This CDR3 comprises 15 residues. Unmatched junction bases numbered 6, after V lost 0 bases and J lost 6 bases. CDR3 in amino acids: CASSYSPNGRDTQYF. For the CDR3, the DNA is TGTGCCAGCAGTTACTCGCCTAACGGGAGGGATACGCAGTATTTT.

Only one count was recorded for this clonotype. V and J are TRBV2 and TRBJ1-5; a possible D gene is TRBD1 (6 bases). With 3 bases removed from V and 4 bases from J, the gap between germline ends came to 10 bases. Germline V gene lookup returns CDR1 SNHLY and CDR2 FYNNEI. The CDR3 totals 14 residues. The CDR3 nucleotides are TGTGCCAGCAGTGACCGGGACACTAATCAGCCCCAGCATTTT. Translation: CASSDRDTNQPQHF.

This clonotype came up a few times. The chain joins TRBV21-1 to TRBJ2-7. TRBV21-1 is deemed a pseudogene. This CDR3 contains 11 residues. The CDR3, as DNA: TGTGCCAGCAGAGTTTTTTGCGAGCAGTACTTC. Its protein product is CASRVFCEQYF.

Regarding this clonotype: The germline gene is not matched at one end of the junction; a read error may be the cause. The rearrangement links TRBV28 to TRBJ1-6; D call uncertain. CDR3 size: 12 residues. The V gene's germline CDR1 is MDHEN and CDR2 SYDVKM. The CDR3 DNA reads as TGTGCCAGCAAGTCGGCTAATTCACCCCCCCACTTT. Residues: CASKSANSPPHF.

V usage is TRBV9 and J usage is TRBJ1-1, with D unresolved. The length of the CDR3 is 13 residues. Trimming left V 0 bases short and J 11 bases short, with 14 bases between. From germline, CDR1 is SGDLS and CDR2 YYNGEE. As DNA, the CDR3 is TGTGCCAGCAGCGTAGACCTTGACGACTATGCTTTCTTT. This encodes CASSVDLDDYAFF.

V and J are TRBV15 and TRBJ1-2, with a weak D call TRBD1 (5 bases). Looked up from germline, CDR1 is LNHNV and CDR2 is YYDKDF (reference sequence). V was trimmed by 0 bases and J by 8 bases, leaving 10 bases between them. There are 13 residues in the CDR3. CDR3 DNA sequence: TGTGCCACCAGCAGAGATCCAGGGAACGGCTACACCTTC. Translating it yields CATSRDPGNGYTF. The full variable domain, rest sourced from reference TRBV15 and TRBJ1-2, is DAMVIQNPRYQVTQFGKPVTLSCSQTLNHNVMYWYQQKSSQAPKLLFHYYDKDFNNEADTPDNFQSRRPNTSFCFLDIRSPGLGDTAMYLCATSRDPGNGYTFGSGTRLTVV.